One sample yielded the 17 T cell receptor beta chains listed below, sequenced in a study of blood T cell repertoires in COVID-19. Assay: immunoSEQ multiplex PCR; the TCRdb copy retains only in-frame clones and omits some. This table has 150,000 to 200,000 clones, approximately 86% appearing once. Specimen: peripheral blood. The source is a man aged 18 to 29 with acute or convalescent COVID-19.

This chain joins TRBV9 and TRBJ1-2; D gene unclear. CDR1 is SGDLS, CDR2 YYNGEE, per germline. This CDR3 is built from 14 residues. Trimming shortened V by 3 bases and J by 4 bases, and 13 bases separated the two germline ends. The CDR3 DNA sequence: TGTGCCAGCAGCGAGACCGGGAGGGCCTATGGCTACACCTTC. Protein sequence: CASSETGRAYGYTF.

CDR3 amino acids: CASSLANNYGYTF. As DNA, the CDR3 is TGCGCCAGCAGCTTGGCCAATAACTATGGCTACACCTTC. This chain uses TRBV5-1 with TRBJ1-2; no firm D call. The CDR3 is 13 amino acids. Germline V lookup: CDR1 SGHRS, CDR2 YFSETQ. Trimming removed 0 bases from V and 1 base from J, with 4 bases in between. Variable domain in full (rest from reference TRBV5-1 and TRBJ1-2): KAGVTQTPRYLIKTRGQQVTLSCSPISGHRSVSWYQQTPGQGLQFLFEYFSETQRNKGNFPGRFSGRQFSNSRSEMNVSTLELGDSALYLCASSLANNYGYTFGSGTRLTVV.

This clone was counted between two and nine times. This chain links TRBV5-1 with TRBJ1-2; D is unclear. Germline V lookup: CDR1 SGHRS, CDR2 YFSETQ. The CDR3 extends over 11 amino acids. The ends were cut back, 5 bases at V and 5 bases at J, with 7 bases in the middle. CDR3 loop: CASRHEYGYTF. In nucleotides, the CDR3 is TGCGCCAGCAGACACGAATATGGCTACACCTTC.

To note about this clone: The same CDR3 can be traced to other DNA sequences in this sample. CDR3 loop: CASSPPRTGNYNEQFF. In DNA form, the CDR3 reads TGTGCCAGCTCACCACCCCGGACAGGGAACTACAATGAGCAGTTCTTC. This rearrangement joins TRBV18 to TRBJ2-1; TRBD1 matches at 8 bases. CDR1 KGHSH and CDR2 LQKENI come from the germline V gene. The CDR3 runs to 16 residues. J lost 3 bases, V lost 0 bases, and 4 bases had no gene match.

The rearrangement uses TRBV6-5 and TRBJ2-1; 8 bases align to TRBD1. Germline CDR1 reads MNHEY; CDR2 reads SVGAGI. The CDR3 totals 14 residues. V gave up 0 bases and J gave up 9 bases; unmatched junction bases: 4. Here the CDR3 reads CASSYSGQAIEQFF. The CDR3 DNA sequence: TGTGCCAGCAGTTACTCGGGACAGGCGATTGAGCAGTTCTTC.

The chain has TRBV7-8 and TRBJ2-1; D call uncertain. Germline V gene data show CDR1 as SGHVS and CDR2 as FQNEAQ. V dropped 4 bases and J dropped 0 bases, with 16 bases sitting between them. The CDR3 covers 17 residues. In DNA, the CDR3 is TGTGCCAGCAGCTCCCCCCCCACTAAGAGCTCCTACAATGAGCAGTTCTTC. It translates to CASSSPPTKSSYNEQFF.

The DNA for the CDR3 is TGTGCCAGCCCGCCGCCCGGGACAGGGGTACCTGAAGCTTTCTTT. This gives the protein CASPPPGTGVPEAFF. V and J are TRBV28 and TRBJ1-1; TRBD1 agrees at 10 bases. The trim removed 8 bases at V and 6 bases at J, leaving 12 bases unmatched. The CDR3 covers 15 residues. CDR1 MDHEN and CDR2 SYDVKM come from the germline V gene.

This chain connects TRBV25-1 to TRBJ1-2; D unclear. This CDR3 has 14 amino acids. The V and J ends lost 1 base and 7 bases respectively, with 13 bases between them. Germline CDR1 MGHDK, CDR2 SYGVNS. CDR3 nucleotides: TGTGCCAGCAGTGAATTGGCCGACTTCTCTGGCTACACCTTC. It codes for CASSELADFSGYTF.

The V call is TRBV19, the J call TRBJ1-2; TRBD1 agrees at 7 bases. Germline V gene data show CDR1 as LNHDA and CDR2 as SQIVND (reference sequence). V trimming: 5 bases; J trimming: 5 bases; junction bases outside the gene matches: 8. The CDR3 sequence is 14 residues long. The CDR3 loop is CASSLYRGEYGYTF. The DNA for the CDR3 is TGTGCCAGTAGTTTATACAGGGGTGAATATGGCTACACCTTC.

This chain uses TRBV2 with TRBJ1-1, with 7 bases matching TRBD1. Germline CDR1 and CDR2: SNHLY and FYNNEI. This CDR3 is built from 15 residues. V lost 5 bases to trimming and J lost 1 base; unmatched junction nucleotides: 7. CDR3: CASSIGTVRNTEAFF. The CDR3 DNA is TGTGCCAGCAGTATCGGGACAGTTAGGAACACTGAAGCTTTCTTT.

This chain joins TRBV30 and TRBJ1-6; TRBD1 agrees at 7 bases. The junction had 5 bases not matched to a gene; V was cut back by 2 bases and J by 7 bases. The CDR3 sequence is 14 residues long. The germline V gene has CDR1 GTSNPN and CDR2 SVGIG (reference sequence). CDR3 loop: CAWSTQGVNSPLHF. Here the CDR3 DNA reads TGTGCCTGGAGTACGCAGGGGGTAAATTCACCCCTCCACTTT.

The chain has TRBV7-2 and TRBJ2-1; 9 positions agree with TRBD1. CDR3 length equals 19 residues. The V and J ends lost 1 base and 4 bases, in that order; junction bases with no gene match: 14. Looked up from germline, CDR1 is SGHTA and CDR2 is FQGNSA. The CDR3 loop reads CASSLVERQGVGLYNEQFF. CDR3 nucleotides: TGTGCCAGCAGCTTAGTGGAAAGACAGGGGGTAGGATTATACAATGAGCAGTTCTTC.

The V and J genes are TRBV9 and TRBJ1-1, with a possible D match to TRBD1 (6 bases). Germline V gene sequence: CDR1 SGDLS, CDR2 YYNGEE. The V end was cut by 0 bases, the J end by 1 base, with 7 bases between. This CDR3 spans 14 amino acids. The CDR3, as DNA: TGTGCCAGCAGCGTAGGCAGGGGGAACACTGAAGCTTTCTTT. The encoded protein is CASSVGRGNTEAFF.

The chain couples TRBV7-9 to TRBJ1-2; unclear D gene. The CDR3 has 15 residues. CDR1 is SEHNR, CDR2 FQNEAQ, per germline (reference sequence). Trimming stripped 0 bases from V and 4 bases from J, with 12 bases between. The CDR3 loop reads CASSLAVQVGYGYTF. DNA of the CDR3: TGTGCCAGCAGCTTAGCGGTCCAGGTGGGCTATGGCTACACCTTC.

The chain couples TRBV4-2 to TRBJ2-1, with D possibly TRBD1 on 6 matching bases. CDR1 and CDR2 (germline): LGHNA, YNFKEQ. The CDR3 has 17 amino acids. Trimming left V 1 base short and J 1 base short, with 14 bases between. The CDR3 DNA follows: TGTGCCAGCAGCCAAGGAGAAGGGGGACCATCCTACAATGAGCAGTTCTTC. It yields the protein CASSQGEGGPSYNEQFF.

This chain links TRBV2 with TRBJ2-7; weak D call: TRBD2 (7 bases). The CDR3 loop spans 15 amino acids. Trimming shortened V by 5 bases and J by 1 base, and 15 bases separated the two germline ends. From germline, CDR1 is SNHLY and CDR2 FYNNEI. The CDR3 sequence: CASSFRGARSYEQYF. As DNA, the CDR3 is TGTGCCAGCAGTTTTCGGGGGGCTAGGTCCTACGAGCAGTACTTC.

The chain has TRBV7-9 and TRBJ1-4, with D possibly matching TRBD1 (6 bases). V gave up 2 bases and J gave up 8 bases, with 18 bases separating them. The CDR3 totals 16 residues. The germline CDR1 and CDR2 sequences are SEHNR and FQNEAQ (reference sequence). CDR3 DNA sequence: TGTGCCAGCAGCTTATGGTACAGGGAAGATAGAGAAAAACTGTTTTTT. Protein sequence: CASSLWYREDREKLFF.